These 2 T cell receptor beta chains were all obtained from the same sample, sequenced in a study of molecular identifiers for immune sequencing clone quantification (dated by TCRdb to the late 2010s). The protocol used for the library was PCR. The sequencing machine was an Illumina HiSeq 4000. TCRdb handled the public reads itself, with Q25 trimming in fastp and clone calling in MiXCR, and kept productive beta chains. Merged by CDR3 protein, the rows form single entries marked with the most common genes and DNA. The sample table contains approximately 670,000 distinct CDR3 sequences; only one count was recorded for 20% of them. The biggest ten clones account for roughly 0.9% of the sample. The sequencing sample was made of naive CD8+ T cells from blood, with Jurkat cell RNA spiked in. What this sample's cell subset or site label stands for: FACS-sorted CD8+CD4-CCR7+CD45RA+ naive T cells. All receptors derive from a human donor in good health. Some libraries in this study had Jurkat cell RNA spiked in.

This clonotype was counted at least ten times. The chain uses TRBV7-2 and TRBJ2-7; D is possibly TRBD2 (6 bases). This CDR3 contains 16 residues. V was pared by 5 bases and J by 0 bases, with 17 bases between. The germline CDR1 and CDR2 sequences are SGHTA and FQGNSA. In DNA form, the CDR3 reads TGTGCCAGCAGCCCGGGGGTCCTCGGTCCCTCCTACGAGCAGTACTTC. As protein: CASSPGVLGPSYEQYF.

This chain connects TRBV2 to TRBJ2-1; tentative D call: TRBD2 (5 bases). CDR1 SNHLY and CDR2 FYNNEI come from the germline V gene. Trimming took 0 bases from V and 9 from J, leaving 18 bases between them. The CDR3 loop spans 16 amino acids. CDR3 bases: TGTGCCAGCAGTGAAGCGCCCTGGGCGGGTTTTGGTGAGCAGTTCTTC. Its translation: CASSEAPWAGFGEQFF.